This entry features one TCR beta chain sequence. At one boundary the junction diverges from the germline segment, which might be a read error. Measured with immunoSEQ multiplex PCR; TCRdb has only the in-frame clones, and not every one. The sample includes around 150,000 clones, just over 85% of them seen just once. Germline V gene lookup returns CDR1 SGHAT and CDR2 FQNNGV. The CDR3 contains 14 residues. The sample is drawn from a study of blood T cell repertoires in COVID-19. The chain recombines TRBV11-2 with TRBJ1-3; unclear D gene. The sequenced sample was peripheral blood. The receptor was derived from a man aged 60 to 69 with acute or convalescent COVID-19. CDR3 coding DNA: TGTGCCAGCAGCTTCGAGGTCTCTGGTAACACCATATATTTT. Encoded protein: CASSFEVSGNTIYF.